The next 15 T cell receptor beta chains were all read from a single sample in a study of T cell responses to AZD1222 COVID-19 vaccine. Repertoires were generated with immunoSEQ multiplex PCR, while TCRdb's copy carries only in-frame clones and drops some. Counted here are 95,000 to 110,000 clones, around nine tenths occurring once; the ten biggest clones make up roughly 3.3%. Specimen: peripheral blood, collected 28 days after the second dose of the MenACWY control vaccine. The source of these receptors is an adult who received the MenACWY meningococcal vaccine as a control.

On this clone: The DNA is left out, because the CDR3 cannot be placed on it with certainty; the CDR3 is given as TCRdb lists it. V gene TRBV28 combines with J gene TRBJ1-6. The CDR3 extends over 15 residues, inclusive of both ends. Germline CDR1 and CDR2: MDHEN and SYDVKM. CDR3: CASTSGGPLGSPLHF.

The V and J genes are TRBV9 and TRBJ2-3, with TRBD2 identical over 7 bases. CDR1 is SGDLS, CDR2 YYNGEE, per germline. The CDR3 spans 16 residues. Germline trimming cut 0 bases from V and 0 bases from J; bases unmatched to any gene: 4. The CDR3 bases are TGTGCCAGCAGCGTAGGGGCGGGGGTGAGCACAGATACGCAGTATTTT. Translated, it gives CASSVGAGVSTDTQYF.

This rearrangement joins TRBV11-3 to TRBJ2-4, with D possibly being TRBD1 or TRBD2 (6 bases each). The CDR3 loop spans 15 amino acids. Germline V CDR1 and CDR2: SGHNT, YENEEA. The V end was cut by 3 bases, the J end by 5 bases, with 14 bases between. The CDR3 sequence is CASSFGGPGENIQYF. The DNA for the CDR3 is TGTGCCAGCAGCTTTGGGGGGCCGGGGGAAAACATTCAGTACTTC.

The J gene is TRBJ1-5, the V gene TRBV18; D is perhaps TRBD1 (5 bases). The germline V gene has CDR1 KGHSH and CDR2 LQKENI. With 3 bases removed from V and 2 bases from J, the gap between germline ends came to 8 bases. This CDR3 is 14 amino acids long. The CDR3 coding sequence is TGTGCCAGCTCACCTCCGGGGGGCAATCAGCCCCAGCATTTT. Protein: CASSPPGGNQPQHF.

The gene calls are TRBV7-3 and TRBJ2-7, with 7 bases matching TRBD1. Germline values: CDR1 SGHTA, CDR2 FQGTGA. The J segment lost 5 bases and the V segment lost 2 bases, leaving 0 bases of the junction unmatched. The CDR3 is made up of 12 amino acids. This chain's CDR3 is CASSLDRDEQYF. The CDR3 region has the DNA TGTGCCAGCAGCTTAGACAGGGACGAGCAGTACTTC. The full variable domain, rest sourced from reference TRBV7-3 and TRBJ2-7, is GAGVSQTPSNKVTEKGKYVELRCDPISGHTALYWYRQSLGQGPEFLIYFQGTGAADDSGLPNDRFFAVRPEGSVSTLKIQRTERGDSAVYLCASSLDRDEQYFGPGTRLTVT.

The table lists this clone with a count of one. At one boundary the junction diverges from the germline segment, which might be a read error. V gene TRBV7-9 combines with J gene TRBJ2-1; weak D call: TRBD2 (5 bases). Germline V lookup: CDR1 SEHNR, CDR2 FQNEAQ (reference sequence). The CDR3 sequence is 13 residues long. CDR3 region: CASSVMHIGELFF. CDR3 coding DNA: TGTGCCAGCAGCGTAATGCACATCGGGGAGCTGTTCTTC.

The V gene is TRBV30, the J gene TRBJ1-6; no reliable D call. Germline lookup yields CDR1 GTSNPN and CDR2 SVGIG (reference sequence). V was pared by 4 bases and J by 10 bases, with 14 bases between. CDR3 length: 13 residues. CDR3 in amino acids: CAWKAGSRSPLHF. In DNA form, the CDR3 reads TGTGCCTGGAAGGCTGGGTCTAGGTCACCCCTCCACTTT.

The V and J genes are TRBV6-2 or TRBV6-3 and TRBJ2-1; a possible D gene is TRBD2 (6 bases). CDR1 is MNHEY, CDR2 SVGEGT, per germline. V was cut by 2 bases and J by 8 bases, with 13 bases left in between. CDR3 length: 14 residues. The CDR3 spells CASSYGRGRDEQFF. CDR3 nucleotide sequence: TGTGCCAGCAGTTACGGGCGGGGCAGGGATGAGCAGTTCTTC.

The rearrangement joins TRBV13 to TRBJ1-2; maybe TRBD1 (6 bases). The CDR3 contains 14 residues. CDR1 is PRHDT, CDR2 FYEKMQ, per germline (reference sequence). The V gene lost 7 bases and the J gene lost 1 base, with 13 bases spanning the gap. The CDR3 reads CASTPRGVNYGYTF. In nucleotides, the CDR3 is TGTGCCAGCACCCCAAGGGGGGTTAACTATGGCTACACCTTC.

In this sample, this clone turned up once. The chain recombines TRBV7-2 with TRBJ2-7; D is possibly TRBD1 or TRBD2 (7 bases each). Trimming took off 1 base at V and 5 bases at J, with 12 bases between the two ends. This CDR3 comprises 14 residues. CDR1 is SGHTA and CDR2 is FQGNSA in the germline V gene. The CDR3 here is CASSLDSGGDEQYF. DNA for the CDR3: TGTGCCAGCAGCTTAGATTCAGGGGGGGACGAGCAGTACTTC.

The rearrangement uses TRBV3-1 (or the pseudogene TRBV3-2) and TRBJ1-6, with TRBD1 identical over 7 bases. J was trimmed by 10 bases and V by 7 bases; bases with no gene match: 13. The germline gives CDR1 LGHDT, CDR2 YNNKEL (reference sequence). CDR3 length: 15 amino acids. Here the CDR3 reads CASTLGYRGGSPLHF. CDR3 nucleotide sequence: TGTGCCAGCACCCTAGGGTACAGGGGAGGATCACCCCTCCACTTT.

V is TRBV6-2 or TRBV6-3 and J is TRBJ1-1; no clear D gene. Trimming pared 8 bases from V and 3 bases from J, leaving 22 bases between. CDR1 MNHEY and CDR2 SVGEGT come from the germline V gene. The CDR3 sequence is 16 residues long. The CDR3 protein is CASCLDDNPGYTEAFF. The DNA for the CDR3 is TGTGCCAGCTGTTTAGACGACAACCCAGGATACACTGAAGCTTTCTTT.

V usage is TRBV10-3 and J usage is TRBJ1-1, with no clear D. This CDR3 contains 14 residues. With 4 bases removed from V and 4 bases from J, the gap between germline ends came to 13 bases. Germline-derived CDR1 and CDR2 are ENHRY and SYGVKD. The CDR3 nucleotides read TGTGCCATCAGTGGGGAGGACGGGCGCACTGAAGCTTTCTTT. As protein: CAISGEDGRTEAFF.

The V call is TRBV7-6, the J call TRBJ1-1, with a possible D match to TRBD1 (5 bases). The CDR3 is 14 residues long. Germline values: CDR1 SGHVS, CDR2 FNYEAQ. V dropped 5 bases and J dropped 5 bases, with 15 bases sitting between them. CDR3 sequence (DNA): TGTGCCAGCAGCCCCGCCCTGGGGGGGACTGAAGCTTTCTTT. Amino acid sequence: CASSPALGGTEAFF.

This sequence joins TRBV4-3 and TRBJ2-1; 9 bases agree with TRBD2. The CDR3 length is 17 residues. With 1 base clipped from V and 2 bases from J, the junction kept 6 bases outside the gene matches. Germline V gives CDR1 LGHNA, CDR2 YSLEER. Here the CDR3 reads CASSQAISGGPYNEQFF. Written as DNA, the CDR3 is TGCGCCAGCAGCCAAGCTATTAGCGGGGGCCCCTACAATGAGCAGTTCTTC.